The subject of this entry is one T cell receptor beta chain. The target of this receptor is not known. No base quality information exists; no much larger clone differs at one position. The data stem from a study of human T cells and chemical hapten exposure (dated by TCRdb to about 2021). At the level of the whole study: For sensitization, 2% DPC in acetone was applied to a roughly 2 cm by roughly 2 cm area of upper inner arm skin. Most of the patients in the cohort were female, and the cohort covered alopecia areata with under or over 50% scalp involvement, alopecia totalis and alopecia universalis. Libraries were pooled for sequencing, and per-sample TCR yields varied mainly because of small differences in library volumes within the pool. The study tracked peripheral blood TCR repertoire changes in vivo during primary and secondary sensitization to the hapten diphenylcyclopropenone (DPC) in alopecia patients. Patch testing was done on the upper back using Finn chambers containing 0.01% DPC, and results were scored after 6 days according to International Contact Dermatitis Research Group standards. Patients additionally received weekly therapeutic DPC doses to the scalp throughout the roughly 25-week study period. Some 29 alopecia patients gave blood for TCR sequencing at one to four time points (pre-sensitization, 2, 6 and 24 weeks). Patient blood was sampled pre-sensitization (week 0) and at 2, 6 and about 24 weeks after DPC sensitization.

Looking up the germline V gene yields CDR1 MDHEN and CDR2 SYDVKM. The CDR3, cysteine through phenylalanine, is 18 amino acids long. Only the CDR3 part of the read is kept: 54 bases, read in frame from the first base. Relative to germline, V is missing 5 bases and J is missing 2 bases, with 10 bases of the junction outside any gene match. On the study overall, not on this receptor specifically: Compared with pre-sensitization or healthy control sets, expanded TCRs formed significantly more large CDR3 similarity clusters, which is consistent with antigen-driven responses. Because every patient had alopecia, a presumed autoimmune disease, the patients' immune response might differ from that of healthy individuals. Repeated subsampling changed both the strength of the expansion versus patch-test correlation and the threshold at which the correlation became significant. Patch test score correlated positively with the number of PT1 expanded TCRs, reaching significance at thresholds 8, 16 and 32 but not at 4. DPC sensitization did not change the number of TCRs with a frequency above 1 in 1000, and there was no evidence of changes in global repertoire structure.

Receptor libraries were prepared by RACE. The data were produced on a NextSeq 500. During library preparation, unique molecular identifiers were attached to individual cDNA molecules so that TCRs could be counted in a quantitative, reproducible way. For every blood RNA sample, sequencing covered both the TCR alpha and TCR beta chains. The published analysis was carried out like this. A median of roughly 98,000 TCRs per sample was observed, with a range of 23,224 to 690,600. V, J and CDR3 annotation of the TCR reads was carried out using the Decombinator software suite. Every sample was subsampled to the same number of TCRs (28,000) for the PS versus PT1 abundance plots. Expanded TCRs were defined as absent before sensitization and observed at least eight times at the 2-week time point. TCRdb ran its own pipeline on the public reads, namely fastp trimming at Q25 and MiXCR clone calling, and kept in-frame beta chains. Duplicate CDR3 protein sequences are folded into a single record with the most common DNA and genes. V and J calls and clone size were set by TCRdb, not the authors. This sample is represented by some 350,000 distinct CDR3 sequences; roughly 6.9% of them were singletons. The top ten hold 8.4% of the sample.

The time point label on this specimen signifies: patch test 1, 2 weeks after DPC sensitization. This specimen's treatment or condition label, per the study, means: therapeutic diphenylcyclopropenone sensitization with weekly scalp DPC. At each patch-test visit, blood was drawn before the patch test was applied. Eligible patients were aged 18 to 70, diagnosed with alopecia, deemed suitable for DPC therapy, and excluded if pregnant. Total RNA was extracted from unfractionated whole blood that had been collected in Tempus Blood RNA tubes. This sample comprised whole blood, obtained in connection with sensitization to the hapten diphenylcyclopropenone (DPC). The clonotype comes from a woman younger than 35 with alopecia areata. Some clones in this sample may be carry-over from other donors' samples. The sequence joins TRBV28 to TRBJ2-5; 14 of the junction bases match TRBD2. The CDR3 reads as follows: CASSRGTSGGGLQETQYF. The DNA reads TGTGCCAGCAGTCGCGGGACTAGCGGGGGAGGCCTGCAAGAGACCCAGTACTTC. This CDR3, with the reference TRBV28 and TRBJ2-5 proteins standing in past its ends, gives the full variable domain DVKVTQSSRYLVKRTGEKVFLECVQDMDHENMFWYRQDPGLGLRLIYFSYDVKMKEKGDIPEGYSVSREKKERFSLILESASTNQTSMYLCASSRGTSGGGLQETQYFGPGTRLLVL.